This paragraph reports one T cell receptor beta chain. Its matching antigen is unknown. The data stem from a study of cytomegalovirus exposure and HLA in healthy donors. Study observations and caveats: Cytomegalovirus-associated TCR beta chains were listed, numbering some 180. Reports showed the classifier diagnosing cytomegalovirus status with high specificity and sensitivity. Earlier results showed most TCR beta V segments being productive about 87% or about 30% of the time.

Trimming removed 4 bases at V and 6 bases at J, with 12 bases between. The CDR3 is made up of 14 amino acids. The germline gives CDR1 SEHNR, CDR2 FQNEAQ (reference sequence). PCR used 60 Vbeta primers and 13 Jbeta primers. Some clones are missing from TCRdb's copy, which holds only in-frame ones; the method was immunoSEQ multiplex PCR. In the table there are 110,000 to 150,000 clones, 84% of which are singletons. Source material: PBMCs. The clonotype was recovered from a boy aged 2 to 10 in good health and CMV-seronegative. The genes are TRBV7-9 and TRBJ2-2; D remains ambiguous. CDR3: CASSSYPRSGELFF. CDR3 bases: TGTGCCAGCAGCTCCTATCCTAGGTCCGGGGAGCTGTTTTTT.